These T cell receptor beta chains were read from a single sample in a study of Ad26.COV2.S vaccination and SARS-CoV-2 variants. Libraries were prepared by immunoSEQ multiplex PCR; TCRdb keeps only in-frame clonotypes and omits some of them. The sample includes some 340,000 clones, about 82% of them seen just once. Sequenced material: peripheral blood, taken in a trial of Ad26.COV2.S vaccine versus placebo. Receptor source: a person aged 18-65 years who received the Ad26.COV2.S COVID-19 vaccine or a placebo. Both conserved end residues are part of each CDR3. Each record gives: D gene, J gene, V gene, clone size, CDR3 protein, CDR3 DNA. The D gene is left open where the match is weak. Size tells how often a clone was seen (once, few, many) or the class of an expanded clone, and some rows leave it out.

D: TRBD1
J: TRBJ2-7
V: TRBV6-1
size: -
CDR3: CASSELWTGSYEQYF
DNA: TGTGCCAGCAGTGAATTGTGGACAGGGTCCTACGAGCAGTACTTC

D: -
J: TRBJ1-1
V: TRBV6-6
size: -
CDR3: CASGRVNTEAFF
DNA: TGTGCCAGCGGGCGAGTGAACACTGAAGCTTTCTTT

D: -
J: TRBJ2-3
V: TRBV28
size: -
CDR3: CASSLRVGLQYF
DNA: TGTGCCAGCAGTTTGAGGGTAGGACTGCAGTATTTT

D: -
J: TRBJ2-5
V: TRBV24-1
size: -
CDR3: CATSLGSMETQYF
DNA: TGTGCCACCTCACTCGGGTCTATGGAGACCCAGTACTTC

D: -
J: TRBJ2-2
V: TRBV5-5
size: few
CDR3: CASRRSTGTTGELFF
DNA: TGTGCCAGCAGGCGTTCAACAGGGACAACCGGGGAGCTGTTTTTT

D: TRBD1
J: TRBJ2-5
V: TRBV11-1
size: -
CDR3: CASSLGTGDQETQYF
DNA: TGTGCCAGCAGCTTAGGGACAGGGGATCAGGAGACCCAGTACTTC

D: TRBD1
J: TRBJ1-1
V: TRBV28
size: once
CDR3: CASSLLEGARAFF
DNA: TGTGCCAGCAGTTTATTGGAGGGGGCTAGAGCTTTCTTT

D: TRBD1
J: TRBJ1-1
V: TRBV7-9
size: -
CDR3: CASSPPGQGMNTEAFF
DNA: TGTGCCAGCAGTCCCCCGGGACAGGGGATGAACACTGAAGCTTTCTTT

D: -
J: TRBJ1-2
V: TRBV5-6
size: -
CDR3: CASSFEVDARRGYGYTF
DNA: TGTGCCAGCAGCTTTGAAGTGGACGCCCGAAGGGGATATGGCTACACCTTC

D: -
J: TRBJ1-1
V: TRBV9
size: few
CDR3: CASSVVVGETEAFF
DNA: TGTGCCAGCAGCGTAGTAGTGGGGGAGACTGAAGCTTTCTTT

D: -
J: TRBJ1-1
V: TRBV15
size: -
CDR3: CATSREAANTEAFF
DNA: TGTGCCACCAGCAGAGAGGCAGCAAACACTGAAGCTTTCTTT

D: TRBD1
J: TRBJ1-2
V: TRBV5-1
size: -
CDR3: CASSLRDSSSYGYTF
DNA: TGCGCCAGCAGCTTACGGGACAGCTCCTCCTATGGCTACACCTTC

D: TRBD1
J: TRBJ1-1
V: TRBV3-1/TRBV3-2
size: -
CDR3: CASSPQGVFLDTEAFF
DNA: TGTGCCAGCAGTCCACAGGGGGTATTTTTGGACACTGAAGCTTTCTTT

D: -
J: TRBJ2-6
V: TRBV19
size: -
CDR3: CASSRHTSSGANVLTF
DNA: TGTGCCAGTAGTAGGCACACGAGCTCTGGGGCCAACGTCCTGACTTTC

D: -
J: TRBJ1-1
V: TRBV23-1
size: -
CDR3: CASSPGGSGLNTEAFF
DNA: TGCGCCAGCAGTCCGGGAGGGTCGGGCCTTAACACTGAAGCTTTCTTT

D: TRBD1
J: TRBJ1-5
V: TRBV15
size: -
CDR3: CATSSGEGALSNQPQHF
DNA: TGTGCCACCAGCAGCGGGGAGGGGGCGCTTAGCAATCAGCCCCAGCATTTT

D: TRBD1
J: TRBJ1-5
V: TRBV5-5
size: -
CDR3: CASSTGTGTLSNQPQHF
DNA: TGTGCCAGCAGTACCGGGACAGGGACCCTTAGCAATCAGCCCCAGCATTTT

D: TRBD2
J: TRBJ2-5
V: TRBV28
size: -
CDR3: CASSWARTSGGGETQYF
DNA: TGTGCCAGCAGCTGGGCCCGGACTAGCGGAGGGGGGGAGACCCAGTACTTC

D: TRBD1
J: TRBJ2-1
V: TRBV11-2
size: -
CDR3: CASSPRTGPLGEQFF
DNA: TGTGCCAGCAGCCCACGGACAGGACCTTTGGGTGAGCAGTTCTTC

D: -
J: TRBJ1-1
V: TRBV5-1
size: few
CDR3: CASSLVRETEAFF
DNA: TGCGCCAGCAGCTTGGTTCGGGAGACTGAAGCTTTCTTT

D: -
J: TRBJ2-7
V: TRBV3-1/TRBV3-2
size: -
CDR3: CASSQDRAGSTYEQYF
DNA: TGTGCCAGCAGCCAAGATCGGGCAGGGAGTACCTACGAGCAGTACTTC

D: -
J: TRBJ1-6
V: TRBV6-5
size: -
CDR3: CASSSQRYNSPLHF
DNA: TGTGCCAGCAGTAGTCAGAGATATAATTCACCCCTCCACTTT

D: TRBD2
J: TRBJ2-3
V: TRBV5-1
size: -
CDR3: CASSPGLAGGDTQYF
DNA: TGCGCCAGCAGCCCGGGACTAGCGGGGGGAGATACGCAGTATTTT

D: TRBD1
J: TRBJ2-1
V: TRBV19
size: -
CDR3: CASSSRTGRYNEQFF
DNA: TGTGCCAGTAGTAGCCGGACAGGGCGGTACAATGAGCAGTTCTTC

D: -
J: TRBJ1-2
V: TRBV7-2
size: -
CDR3: CASSQTDRLVYGYTF
DNA: TGTGCCAGCAGCCAGACCGACAGGCTTGTCTATGGCTACACCTTC

D: TRBD2
J: TRBJ2-3
V: TRBV5-6
size: -
CDR3: CASSLTGGYTQYF
DNA: TGTGCCAGCAGCCTCACGGGGGGTTATACGCAGTATTTT